This TCR beta chain was sequenced for a study of T cells in Graves' hyperthyroidism and ophthalmopathy. V dropped 0 bases and J dropped 6 bases, with 5 bases sitting between them. The CDR3 runs 13 residues. Germline V gives CDR1 SEHNR, CDR2 FQNEAQ (reference sequence). This clonotype was counted many times. TCR beta CDR3 region amplification was performed from RNA transcripts. In the first-round RT-PCR of the TCR CDR3, the HTBI primer set was used. TCRdb re-analysed the multiplex PCR reads in MiXCR, keeping a single row per CDR3 protein. The repertoire has over 500,000 distinct CDR3 sequences, roughly 15% of them found once; the top ten carry more than 11%.

The specimen was blood. The genes are TRBV7-9 and TRBJ1-4, with no clear D. The sequence derives from a woman between 40 and 55 years old with Graves' hyperthyroidism. CDR3 residues: CASSLAPDEKLFF. Written as DNA, the CDR3 is TGTGCCAGCAGCTTAGCCCCTGATGAAAAACTGTTTTTT.